A single sample gave rise to the 9 T cell receptor beta chains below, sequenced in a study of blood T cells in healthy people across ages. Together with a sample-barcoded 5' primer, a J-beta primer mix was included in a second PCR lasting about 6 to 11 cycles. MiXCR was run by TCRdb on the 5' RACE reads, yielding one entry per CDR3 protein. The profile shows hundreds of thousands of distinct CDR3 sequences, around three fifths of them singletons. The sample was blood. These receptors were taken from a man between 40 and 49 years old in good health.

This clonotype occurred once. This chain joins TRBV12-3 or TRBV12-4 and TRBJ1-5; the match to TRBD1 covers 9 bases. V shed 6 bases and J 6 bases; nucleotides not matched to a gene: 9. The CDR3 has 15 residues. The CDR3 loop is CASSRGQGGSQPQHF. DNA for the CDR3: TGTGCCAGCAGCAGGGGACAGGGCGGGAGTCAGCCCCAGCATTTT.

This chain links TRBV30 with TRBJ1-5; TRBD1 is a possible D gene (5 bases). Trimming took 1 base from V and 7 from J, leaving 14 bases between them. The CDR3 spans 14 residues. CDR1 and CDR2 (germline): GTSNPN, SVGIG (reference sequence). CDR3 residues: CAWSGGTTNQPQHF. The CDR3 region has the DNA TGTGCCTGGAGTGGAGGGACCACCAACCAGCCCCAGCATTTT.

This chain links TRBV7-2 with TRBJ1-6; 7 bases map to TRBD1. Germline V CDR1 and CDR2: SGHTA, FQGNSA. This CDR3 is built from 15 residues. V lost 0 bases, J lost 10 bases, and 6 bases stayed unmatched. The CDR3 DNA is TGTGCCAGCAGCTTAGCTGCCAACAGGGGCTCACCCCTCCACTTT. Encoded protein: CASSLAANRGSPLHF. Together with reference TRBV7-2 and TRBJ1-6, the CDR3 gives the full variable domain: GAGVSQSPSNKVTEKGKDVELRCDPISGHTALYWYRQSLGQGLEFLIYFQGNSAPDKSGLPSDRFSAERTGGSVSTLTIQRTQQEDSAVYLCASSLAANRGSPLHFGNGTRLTVT.

The CDR3 coding sequence is TGTGCCAGCAGCAATGGGGACATTCAGTACTTC. Protein: CASSNGDIQYF. The chain couples TRBV7-9 to TRBJ2-4; unclear D gene. Deletions cut 5 bases from V and 8 bases from J, with 7 bases between. Germline CDR1 SEHNR, CDR2 FQNEAQ (reference sequence). This CDR3 comprises 11 residues.

The V gene is TRBV20-1, the J gene TRBJ2-3, with a tentative D call TRBD1 (6 bases). Trimming left V 6 bases short and J 4 bases short, with 26 bases between. Germline V gene sequence: CDR1 DFQATT, CDR2 SNEGSKA (reference sequence). CDR3 size: 17 residues. CDR3 in DNA: TGCAGTGCGAGGATCCCCGGGACACAAAAAGCGGCAGATACGCAGTATTTT. Translated: CSARIPGTQKAADTQYF.

The chain links TRBV5-1 to TRBJ1-4; D is undetermined. Trimming removed 3 bases from V and 8 bases from J, with 14 bases in between. The CDR3 runs to 14 residues. Germline V gene data show CDR1 as SGHRS and CDR2 as YFSETQ. For the CDR3, the DNA is TGCGCCAGCAGCTCGGGAGGGTCGGAGGAAAAACTGTTTTTT. Its protein is CASSSGGSEEKLFF. Full variable domain (outside the CDR3, taken from reference TRBV5-1 and TRBJ1-4): KAGVTQTPRYLIKTRGQQVTLSCSPISGHRSVSWYQQTPGQGLQFLFEYFSETQRNKGNFPGRFSGRQFSNSRSEMNVSTLELGDSALYLCASSSGGSEEKLFFGSGTQLSVL.

The V and J genes are TRBV9 and TRBJ2-5; D is perhaps TRBD1 or TRBD2 (5 bases each). CDR1 SGDLS and CDR2 YYNGEE come from the germline V gene. The CDR3 has 16 residues. With 2 bases removed from V and 3 bases from J, the gap between germline ends came to 17 bases. The DNA for the CDR3 is TGTGCCAGCAGCGTCCTTATGGGGGACCCAGAAGAGACCCAGTACTTC. It codes for CASSVLMGDPEETQYF.

This chain links TRBV2 with TRBJ2-4, with D possibly being TRBD1 (6 bases). V lost 4 bases to trimming and J lost 1 base, with 11 bases between them. Per germline, CDR1 SNHLY and CDR2 FYNNEI. The length of the CDR3 is 15 residues. CDR3 nucleotide sequence: TGTGCCAGCAGTGCCCGGGACACCGCCAAAAACATTCAGTACTTC. As protein: CASSARDTAKNIQYF.

This clonotype was seen only once. This sequence joins TRBV5-1 and TRBJ2-5; D gene ambiguous. Between the trimmed V and J ends, which lost 2 bases and 1 base, there was a span of 9 bases. This CDR3 spans 14 amino acids. CDR1 is SGHRS and CDR2 is YFSETQ in the germline V gene. The CDR3 loop is CASSFRRLQETQYF. In nucleotides, the CDR3 is TGCGCCAGCAGCTTTAGGCGTCTCCAAGAGACCCAGTACTTC.